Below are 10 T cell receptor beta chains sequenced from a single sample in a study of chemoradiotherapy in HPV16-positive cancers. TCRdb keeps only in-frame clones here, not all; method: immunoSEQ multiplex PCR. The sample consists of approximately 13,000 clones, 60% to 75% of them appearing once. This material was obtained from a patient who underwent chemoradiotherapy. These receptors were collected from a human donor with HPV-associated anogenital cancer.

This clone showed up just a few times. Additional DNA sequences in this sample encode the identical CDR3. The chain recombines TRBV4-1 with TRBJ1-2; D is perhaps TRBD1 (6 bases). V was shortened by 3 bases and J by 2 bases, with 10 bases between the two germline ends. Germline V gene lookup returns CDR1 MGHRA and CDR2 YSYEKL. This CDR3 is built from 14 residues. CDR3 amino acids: CASSQRTVNYGYTF. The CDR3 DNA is TGCGCCAGCAGCCAGAGGACAGTAAACTATGGCTACACCTTC.

CDR3 residues: CASSLTPGTASYEQYF. CDR3 DNA sequence: TGTGCCAGCAGCCTAACCCCCGGGACAGCCTCCTACGAGCAGTACTTC. The chain carries TRBV5-6 and TRBJ2-7; 7 bases align to TRBD1. Germline assignment: CDR1 SGHDT and CDR2 YYEEEE. CDR3 size: 16 residues. Unmatched junction bases numbered 10, after V lost 4 bases and J lost 0 bases.

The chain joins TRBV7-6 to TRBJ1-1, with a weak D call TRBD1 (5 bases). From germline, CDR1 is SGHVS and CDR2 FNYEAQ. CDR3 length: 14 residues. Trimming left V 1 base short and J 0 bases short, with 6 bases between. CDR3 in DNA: TGTGCCAGCAGCTTAGAAGGGGTGAACACTGAAGCTTTCTTT. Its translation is CASSLEGVNTEAFF. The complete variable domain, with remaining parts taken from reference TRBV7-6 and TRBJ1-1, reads GAGVSQSPRYKVTKRGQDVALRCDPISGHVSLYWYRQALGQGPEFLTYFNYEAQQDKSGLPNDRFSAERPEGSISTLTIQRTEQRDSAMYRCASSLEGVNTEAFFGQGTRLTVV.

This chain's CDR3 is CASSFFQGGAGELFF. The CDR3 region has the DNA TGTGCCAGCAGCTTCTTCCAGGGGGGGGCCGGGGAGCTGTTTTTT. The chain has TRBV11-2 and TRBJ2-2; D may correspond to TRBD1 or TRBD2 (7 bases each). Germline-derived CDR1 and CDR2 are SGHAT and FQNNGV. Trimming shortened V by 3 bases and J by 6 bases, and 14 bases separated the two germline ends. The CDR3 length is 15 residues.

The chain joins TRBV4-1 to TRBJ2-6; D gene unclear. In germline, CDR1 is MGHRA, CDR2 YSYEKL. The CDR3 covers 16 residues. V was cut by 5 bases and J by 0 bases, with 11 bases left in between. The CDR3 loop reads CASSGVQISGANVLTF. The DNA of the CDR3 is TGCGCCAGCAGCGGAGTTCAAATCTCTGGGGCCAACGTCCTGACTTTC.

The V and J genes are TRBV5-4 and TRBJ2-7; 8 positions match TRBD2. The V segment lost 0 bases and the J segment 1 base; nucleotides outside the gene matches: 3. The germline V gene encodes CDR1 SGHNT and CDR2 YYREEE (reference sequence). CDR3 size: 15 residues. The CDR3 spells CASSLEGGRSYEQYF. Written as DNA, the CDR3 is TGTGCCAGCAGCTTGGAGGGCGGGAGGTCCTACGAGCAGTACTTC.

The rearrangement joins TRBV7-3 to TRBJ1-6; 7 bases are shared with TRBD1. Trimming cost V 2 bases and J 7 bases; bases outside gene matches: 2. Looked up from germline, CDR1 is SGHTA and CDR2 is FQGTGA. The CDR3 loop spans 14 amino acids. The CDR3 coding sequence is TGTGCCAGCAGCTTAGGGACAGCCAATTCACCCCTCCACTTT. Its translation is CASSLGTANSPLHF.

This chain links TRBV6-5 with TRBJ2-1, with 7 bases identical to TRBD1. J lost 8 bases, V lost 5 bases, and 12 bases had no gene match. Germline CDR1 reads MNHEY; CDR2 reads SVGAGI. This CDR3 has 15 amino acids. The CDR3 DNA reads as TGTGCCAGCAGTAGGGGGACAGCTGCCGGCCATGAGCAGTTCTTC. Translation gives CASSRGTAAGHEQFF.

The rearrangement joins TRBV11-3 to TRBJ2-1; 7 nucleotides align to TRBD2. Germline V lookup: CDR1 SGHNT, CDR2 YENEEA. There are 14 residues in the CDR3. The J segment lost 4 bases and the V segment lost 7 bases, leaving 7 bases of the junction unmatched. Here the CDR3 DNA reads TGTGCCAGCACCCCGAGCGGGATTTACAATGAGCAGTTCTTC. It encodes CASTPSGIYNEQFF.

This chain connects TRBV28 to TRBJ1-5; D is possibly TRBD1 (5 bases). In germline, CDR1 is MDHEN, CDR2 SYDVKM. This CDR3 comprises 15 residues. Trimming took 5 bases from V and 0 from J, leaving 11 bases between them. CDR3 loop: CASSPQVSSNQPQHF. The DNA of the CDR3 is TGTGCCAGCAGTCCACAGGTTTCTAGCAATCAGCCCCAGCATTTT. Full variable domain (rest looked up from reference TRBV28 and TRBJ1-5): DVKVTQSSRYLVKRTGEKVFLECVQDMDHENMFWYRQDPGLGLRLIYFSYDVKMKEKGDIPEGYSVSREKKERFSLILESASTNQTSMYLCASSPQVSSNQPQHFGDGTRLSIL.